This TCR beta chain was obtained from a study of blood T cell repertoires in COVID-19. Whole-study context: Both acute and convalescent COVID-19 samples were obtained from the United States, Italy and Spain.

Source study methods: Reference gene primer amplification in the assay estimated nucleated cell counts. Assay: immunoSEQ multiplex PCR; the TCRdb copy retains only in-frame clones and omits some. V, J and clone size are those of that table, while D and trimming were read from the DNA. The data contain about 55,000 clones, 85% to 90% of them singletons. This sequence originates from a man aged 55 to 70 with active COVID-19. Sequenced material: peripheral blood.

The CDR3 DNA sequence: TGTGCCAGCACGGTCGGGGGGCTGGGGGAGACCCAGTACTTC. The encoded protein is CASTVGGLGETQYF. The V call is TRBV28, the J call TRBJ2-5; weak D call: TRBD2 (7 bases). The CDR3 contains 14 residues. V shed 7 bases and J shed 5 bases, with 17 bases lying between them. CDR1 MDHEN and CDR2 SYDVKM come from the germline V gene.